A single sample gave rise to the 15 T cell receptor beta chains below, sequenced in a study of T cell responses to AZD1222 COVID-19 vaccine. TCRdb keeps only in-frame clones here, not all; method: immunoSEQ multiplex PCR. This sample has about 73,000 clones, with roughly nine tenths found just once. The sample in question was peripheral blood, obtained 28 days after the second AZD1222 dose. The receptors come from an adult who received the AZD1222 COVID-19 vaccine.

The V call is TRBV14, the J call TRBJ1-4; D is undetermined. Between the trimmed V and J ends, which lost 0 bases and 8 bases, there was a span of 13 bases. This CDR3 spans 15 amino acids. Germline assignment: CDR1 SGHDN and CDR2 FVKESK. The CDR3: CASSQEEGWREKLFF. CDR3 nucleotides: TGTGCCAGCAGCCAAGAAGAGGGATGGCGCGAAAAACTGTTTTTT.

This clone was observed a few times. The CDR3 loop is CAWSGSINSGNTIYF. The CDR3 coding sequence is TGTGCCTGGAGTGGGAGTATTAACTCTGGAAACACCATATATTTT. V is TRBV30 and J is TRBJ1-3, with no clear D. This CDR3 spans 15 amino acids. Germline-derived CDR1 and CDR2 are GTSNPN and SVGIG (reference sequence). Trimming cost V 1 base and J 0 bases, with 10 bases left between them.

V and J are TRBV19 and TRBJ1-2; TRBD1 matches 7 bases. J lost 4 bases, V lost 5 bases, and 7 bases had no gene match. The CDR3 spans 14 residues. Germline V CDR1 and CDR2: LNHDA, SQIVND (reference sequence). As DNA, the CDR3 is TGTGCCAGTAGTCCCCGACAGGGACCCTATGGCTACACCTTC. It encodes CASSPRQGPYGYTF.

This sequence joins TRBV10-3 and TRBJ2-7; 9 nucleotides align to TRBD1. V was pared by 4 bases and J by 4 bases, with 11 bases of the junction left unmatched. CDR1 is ENHRY, CDR2 SYGVKD, per germline. The CDR3 runs 16 residues. CDR3 sequence (DNA): TGTGCCATCAGTGCACTAAGGACAGGGGTTCGGTACGAGCAGTACTTC. This sequence encodes CAISALRTGVRYEQYF.

The chain employs TRBV12-3 or TRBV12-4 and TRBJ1-1; TRBD1 matches at 7 bases. The V segment lost 7 bases and the J segment 5 bases; nucleotides outside the gene matches: 4. This CDR3 is built from 12 residues. The CDR3 bases are TGTGCCAGCACTATCAGGGGGACTGAAGCTTTCTTT. Amino acid sequence: CASTIRGTEAFF.

The chain has TRBV30 and TRBJ2-2, with a weak D call TRBD2 (6 bases). Looked up from germline, CDR1 is GTSNPN and CDR2 is SVGIG (reference sequence). The length of the CDR3 is 16 residues. The V and J ends lost 7 bases and 0 bases respectively, with 18 bases between them. CDR3 protein: CASRGAGLPNTGELFF. DNA for the CDR3: TGTGCCTCGAGAGGGGCCGGACTACCGAACACCGGGGAGCTGTTTTTT.

The chain links TRBV9 to TRBJ1-1, with 9 nucleotides matching TRBD1. The J segment lost 11 bases and the V segment lost 4 bases, leaving 9 bases of the junction unmatched. Germline V gene sequence: CDR1 SGDLS, CDR2 YYNGEE. The CDR3 contains 13 residues. The CDR3 DNA follows: TGTGCCAGCAGCACCCAGGACAGGGGTGACGCTTTCTTT. This sequence encodes CASSTQDRGDAFF.

This clone has a single count. The gene calls are TRBV5-1 and TRBJ2-5; 8 bases align to TRBD2. Germline V lookup: CDR1 SGHRS, CDR2 YFSETQ. The CDR3 extends over 17 amino acids. V was clipped by 6 bases and J by 0 bases; unmatched bases: 13. CDR3 residues: CASTRLAGYTYQETQYF. In DNA form, the CDR3 reads TGCGCCAGCACCCGCTTAGCGGGGTATACGTACCAAGAGACCCAGTACTTC.

V gene TRBV9 combines with J gene TRBJ1-4; the D is unclear. Germline V lookup: CDR1 SGDLS, CDR2 YYNGEE. V shed 1 base and J shed 4 bases, with 11 bases lying between them. The CDR3 has 15 residues. The CDR3 sequence: CASSVNAADNEKLFF. CDR3 nucleotides: TGTGCCAGCAGCGTAAATGCGGCGGATAATGAAAAACTGTTTTTT. The variable domain in full, completed from reference TRBV9 and TRBJ1-4, reads DSGVTQTPKHLITATGQRVTLRCSPRSGDLSVYWYQQSLDQGLQFLIQYYNGEERAKGNILERFSAQQFPDLHSELNLSSLELGDSALYFCASSVNAADNEKLFFGSGTQLSVL.

This chain connects TRBV6-2 or TRBV6-3 to TRBJ2-3; the D gene is possibly TRBD2 (5 bases). The CDR3 has 13 amino acids. Germline CDR1 MNHEY, CDR2 SVGEGT. Trimming stripped 5 bases from V and 3 bases from J, with 9 bases between. CDR3 sequence: CASSGLGTDTQYF. In DNA form, the CDR3 reads TGTGCCAGCAGTGGACTGGGGACAGATACGCAGTATTTT.

The chain couples TRBV6-2 or TRBV6-3 to TRBJ2-3; 10 bases fit TRBD1. Losses at the gene ends were 5 bases for V and 6 bases for J; bases not matched to a gene: 14. The germline V gene encodes CDR1 MNHEY and CDR2 SVGEGT. The CDR3 contains 17 residues. The CDR3 nucleotides are TGTGCCAGCAGTCCAATTCGGGGAGGACAGGGGGTCGATACGCAGTATTTT. Its protein is CASSPIRGGQGVDTQYF.

The chain is built from TRBV24-1 and TRBJ1-1; D remains ambiguous. The CDR3 extends over 14 amino acids. The ends were cut back, 4 bases at V and 0 bases at J, with 8 bases in the middle. Germline assignment: CDR1 KGHDR and CDR2 SFDVKD. CDR3 protein: CATSDSQMNTEAFF. In nucleotides, the CDR3 is TGTGCCACCAGTGACTCCCAAATGAACACTGAAGCTTTCTTT.

The chain recombines TRBV9 with TRBJ2-3; 10 bases agree with TRBD1. Germline V gives CDR1 SGDLS, CDR2 YYNGEE. Trimming removed 3 bases from V and 4 bases from J; junction bases left unmatched: 5. The CDR3 spans 15 residues. The CDR3 DNA is TGTGCCAGCAGCGGGACAGGGGGACCTCCAGATACGCAGTATTTT. Its translation: CASSGTGGPPDTQYF.

This clone has only one observation. The chain uses TRBV4-2 and TRBJ2-1; 10 positions agree with TRBD1. CDR1 is LGHNA and CDR2 is YNFKEQ in the germline V gene. This CDR3 has 17 residues. Trimming cost V 1 base and J 3 bases; bases outside gene matches: 6. Written as DNA, the CDR3 is TGTGCCAGCAGCCAAGGGGACAGGGGAAGGGGCTACAATGAGCAGTTCTTC. This codes for CASSQGDRGRGYNEQFF.

This chain links TRBV15 with TRBJ1-1; D uncertain. The germline CDR1 and CDR2 sequences are LNHNV and YYDKDF (reference sequence). The CDR3 runs to 13 residues. With 3 bases removed from V and 6 bases from J, the gap between germline ends came to 11 bases. CDR3 sequence reads: CATSSPQDSEAFF. In DNA, the CDR3 is TGTGCCACCAGCAGTCCCCAGGACTCTGAAGCTTTCTTT. The entire variable domain, with the rest obtained from reference TRBV15 and TRBJ1-1, is as follows: DAMVIQNPRYQVTQFGKPVTLSCSQTLNHNVMYWYQQKSSQAPKLLFHYYDKDFNNEADTPDNFQSRRPNTSFCFLDIRSPGLGDTAMYLCATSSPQDSEAFFGQGTRLTVV.